This entry lists 26 T cell receptor beta chains sequenced from one sample in a study of T cell repertoires in cytomegalovirus infection. TCRdb passed the reads through MiXCR, listing each CDR3 protein once. Here the sample spans about 250,000 distinct CDR3 sequences, over 15% being singletons. The sequenced sample consisted of CD8+ T cells from PBMCs. The receptors were sampled from a human donor in good health (CMV status not recorded). Some clones in this sample may be carry-over from other donors' samples.

There are a few counts of this clonotype. The chain has TRBV4-2 and TRBJ2-3; D ambiguous. With 2 bases removed from V and 0 bases from J, the gap between germline ends came to 18 bases. Germline values: CDR1 LGHNA, CDR2 YNFKEQ. The CDR3 contains 18 residues. The DNA of the CDR3 is TGTGCCAGCAGCCAATGGAGCGCCGGAGACCCTAGCACAGATACGCAGTATTTT. It specifies CASSQWSAGDPSTDTQYF.

This rearrangement joins TRBV20-1 to TRBJ1-1; D unresolved. Trimming pared 0 bases from V and 5 bases from J, leaving 10 bases between. The V gene's germline CDR1 is DFQATT and CDR2 SNEGSKA (reference sequence). CDR3 length: 13 amino acids. The CDR3, as DNA: TGCAGTGCTAGAGATTACTTGGGGACTGAAGCTTTCTTT. This encodes CSARDYLGTEAFF.

The rearrangement joins TRBV6-2 or TRBV6-3 to TRBJ1-2, with D possibly being TRBD1 (5 bases). The CDR3 runs to 14 residues. The germline V gene encodes CDR1 MNHEY and CDR2 SVGEGT. Trimming pared 0 bases from V and 8 bases from J, leaving 13 bases between. The CDR3 bases are TGTGCCAGCAGTTACTCGAACGGGGCAAGCGGCTACACCTTC. It encodes CASSYSNGASGYTF.

This clonotype was counted only a few times. The chain employs TRBV19 and TRBJ1-1, with 12 bases identical to TRBD1. Germline loops: CDR1 LNHDA, CDR2 SQIVND (reference sequence). This CDR3 spans 19 amino acids. V dropped 3 bases and J dropped 0; count of bases not matched to a gene: 11. CDR3 coding DNA: TGTGCCAGTAGTATCAGGGGATGGGACAGGGGGCCGATGAACACTGAAGCTTTCTTT. This encodes CASSIRGWDRGPMNTEAFF. The variable domain in full, completed from reference TRBV19 and TRBJ1-1, reads DGGITQSPKYLFRKEGQNVTLSCEQNLNHDAMYWYRQDPGQGLRLIYYSQIVNDFQKGDIAEGYSVSREKKESFPLTVTSAQKNPTAFYLCASSIRGWDRGPMNTEAFFGQGTRLTVV.

The chain employs TRBV11-2 and TRBJ2-6; D is unclear. The CDR3 length is 14 residues. Germline assignment: CDR1 SGHAT and CDR2 FQNNGV. Trimming shortened V by 3 bases and J by 7 bases, and 10 bases separated the two germline ends. The CDR3 region has the DNA TGTGCCAGCAGCTTCGGCAGGCTAGCCAACGTCCTGACTTTC. Its protein is CASSFGRLANVLTF.

This clonotype appeared a few times. The chain couples TRBV19 to TRBJ1-1; perhaps TRBD1 as D (6 bases). CDR1 and CDR2 (germline): LNHDA, SQIVND (reference sequence). The V end lost 5 bases, the J end lost 8 bases, and 12 bases lay between the germline ends. The CDR3 totals 12 residues. The CDR3 coding sequence is TGTGCCAGTAGTCCCCCGGGACAAGAAGCTTTCTTT. Residues: CASSPPGQEAFF.

The table lists this clonotype with a few counts. The J gene is TRBJ2-7, the V gene TRBV12-3 or TRBV12-4; possible D gene TRBD1, 6 bases. Trimming shortened V by 5 bases and J by 0 bases, and 14 bases separated the two germline ends. This CDR3 region has 15 residues. For the CDR3, the DNA is TGTGCCAGCAGTGCAAACAGGGCCCCCTCCTACGAGCAGTACTTC. Its translation is CASSANRAPSYEQYF.

V gene TRBV5-6 combines with J gene TRBJ2-7, with D unclear. The CDR3 totals 17 residues. Trimming took 0 bases from V and 0 from J, leaving 16 bases between them. Per germline, CDR1 SGHDT and CDR2 YYEEEE. The CDR3 sequence is CASSLANVGFSSYEQYF. The DNA of the CDR3 is TGTGCCAGCAGCTTGGCCAACGTGGGGTTTAGCTCCTACGAGCAGTACTTC.

This clonotype showed up just a few times. Mismatch with germline at one junction end may stem from a read error. The chain joins TRBV7-7 to TRBJ1-1, with D maybe TRBD1 (5 bases). CDR1 and CDR2 (germline): SSHAT, FNYEAQ (reference sequence). The CDR3 contains 13 residues. CDR3 DNA: TGTGCTAGCAGCTTAGTTTTCGGGGGTGAAGCTTTCTTT. Encoded protein: CASSLVFGGEAFF.

This clonotype was seen a few times. V and J are TRBV25-1 and TRBJ1-1; D is uncertain. The CDR3 contains 14 residues. The germline CDR1 and CDR2 sequences are MGHDK and SYGVNS. The ends were cut back, 6 bases at V and 1 base at J, with 12 bases in the middle. The CDR3 protein is CASSTRDGNTEAFF. The CDR3 nucleotides are TGTGCCAGCAGCACCCGCGACGGGAACACTGAAGCTTTCTTT.

The genes are TRBV6-5 and TRBJ1-2; the match to TRBD1 covers 8 bases. In germline, CDR1 is MNHEY, CDR2 SVGAGI. This CDR3 spans 14 amino acids. J gave up 5 bases and V 4 bases, and 6 bases lay outside the gene matches. CDR3: CASSSQGAGYGYTF. In DNA, the CDR3 is TGTGCCAGCAGTTCCCAGGGGGCAGGGTATGGCTACACCTTC.

This clonotype was recorded a few times. Relative to the germline gene, one junction end is altered; a read error may explain this. The chain carries TRBV7-7 and TRBJ1-5; TRBD1 agrees at 12 bases. CDR3 size: 17 residues. Germline V gene sequence: CDR1 SSHAT, CDR2 FNYEAQ (reference sequence). CDR3 amino acids: CASSPNQGQGAAQPQHF. Written as DNA, the CDR3 is TGTGCTAGCAGCCCTAATCAGGGACAGGGGGCGGCTCAGCCCCAGCATTTT. Using reference TRBV7-7 and TRBJ1-5 for the parts outside the CDR3, the full variable domain is GAGVSQSPRYKVTKRGQDVTLRCDPISSHATLYWYQQALGQGPEFLTYFNYEAQPDKSGLPSDRFSAERPEGSISTLTIQRTEQRDSAMYRCASSPNQGQGAAQPQHFGDGTRLSIL.

This clonotype showed up many times. This chain connects TRBV7-2 to TRBJ2-7; D tentatively fits TRBD1 or TRBD2 (5 bases each). Germline V gives CDR1 SGHTA, CDR2 FQGNSA. CDR3 size: 18 residues. V was pared by 4 bases and J by 3 bases, with 25 bases between. This CDR3 reads CASSSGPPAPGPGYEQYF. CDR3 nucleotides: TGTGCCAGCAGCTCAGGACCTCCAGCACCGGGACCTGGCTACGAGCAGTACTTC.

The CDR3, as DNA: TGTGCCAGCAGTTTTGTTCGCACCATAAAACCGGGTGGCACTGAAGCTTTCTTT. Protein product: CASSFVRTIKPGGTEAFF. The V gene is TRBV28, the J gene TRBJ1-1; D not resolved. Looked up from germline, CDR1 is MDHEN and CDR2 is SYDVKM. This CDR3 has 18 amino acids. V was trimmed by 3 bases and J by 4 bases, leaving 24 bases between them.

In this sample, this clonotype turned up many times. This chain connects TRBV2 to TRBJ2-1; D possibly corresponds to TRBD2 (6 bases). V lost 5 bases and J 0 bases, leaving 11 bases between the germline ends. Germline CDR1 and CDR2: SNHLY and FYNNEI. CDR3 length equals 15 residues. CDR3 protein: CASSTWGVSYNEQFF. CDR3 DNA: TGTGCCAGCAGTACGTGGGGGGTCTCCTACAATGAGCAGTTCTTC.

V and J are TRBV7-8 and TRBJ1-6, with a tentative D call TRBD1 (5 bases). The CDR3 length is 14 residues. Looked up from germline, CDR1 is SGHVS and CDR2 is FQNEAQ. Trimming left V 6 bases short and J 9 bases short, with 15 bases between. CDR3: CASRGTTIVSPLHF. CDR3 bases: TGTGCCAGCAGAGGGACCACTATCGTTTCACCCCTCCACTTT. Combining the CDR3 with reference TRBV7-8 and TRBJ1-6 gives the whole variable domain GAGVSQSPRYKVAKRGQDVALRCDPISGHVSLFWYQQALGQGPEFLTYFQNEAQLDKSGLPSDRFFAERPEGSVSTLKIQRTQQEDSAVYLCASRGTTIVSPLHFGNGTRLTVT.

This chain connects TRBV10-3 to TRBJ2-7; 10 nucleotides match TRBD2. This CDR3 contains 17 residues. Germline assignment: CDR1 ENHRY and CDR2 SYGVKD. V lost 3 bases to trimming and J lost 0 bases; unmatched junction nucleotides: 8. CDR3 protein: CAISEGLAGELSYEQYF. The CDR3 bases are TGTGCCATCAGTGAAGGGCTAGCGGGGGAACTCTCCTACGAGCAGTACTTC.

The chain has TRBV11-3 and TRBJ2-1; maybe TRBD1 (6 bases). V lost 4 bases, J lost 0 bases, and 16 bases lay in between. Germline assignment: CDR1 SGHNT and CDR2 YENEEA. This CDR3 comprises 17 residues. CDR3 DNA: TGTGCCAGCAGCTCCACACCGGGACACAGCTCCTACAATGAGCAGTTCTTC. It codes for CASSSTPGHSSYNEQFF. The complete variable domain, with remaining parts taken from reference TRBV11-3 and TRBJ2-1, reads EAGVVQSPRYKIIEKKQPVAFWCNPISGHNTLYWYLQNLGQGPELLIRYENEEAVDDSQLPKDRFSAERLKGVDSTLKIQPAELGDSAVYLCASSSTPGHSSYNEQFFGPGTRLTVL.

Here the CDR3 DNA reads TGTGCCAGCTCCCAAGTGGTTAGGGTTGGCACAATGAACACTGAAGCTTTCTTT. As protein: CASSQVVRVGTMNTEAFF. V gene TRBV6-5 combines with J gene TRBJ1-1; D unclear. CDR3 size: 18 residues. CDR1 and CDR2 (germline): MNHEY, SVGAGI. Trimming removed 8 bases from V and 0 bases from J, with 25 bases in between.

This clonotype was detected a few times. This chain joins TRBV28 and TRBJ2-1; 9 bases agree with TRBD2. This CDR3 region has 19 residues. Germline assignment: CDR1 MDHEN and CDR2 SYDVKM. Trimming at V came to 5 bases and at J to 0 bases, leaving 14 bases not matched to a gene. The CDR3 is CASSPPRASGASSYNEQFF. The CDR3 DNA reads as TGTGCCAGCAGTCCTCCCCGGGCTAGCGGGGCTAGCTCCTACAATGAGCAGTTCTTC.

This chain joins TRBV6-2 or TRBV6-3 and TRBJ1-1; no reliable D call. The CDR3 totals 12 residues. Germline CDR1 MNHEY, CDR2 SVGEGT. The V end was cut by 5 bases, the J end by 4 bases, with 8 bases between. The CDR3 DNA follows: TGTGCCAGCAGTGCCGGTCGCACTGAAGCTTTCTTT. Its protein is CASSAGRTEAFF.

This clonotype was seen a few times. The rearrangement joins TRBV7-9 to TRBJ2-7, with D tentatively TRBD2 (5 bases). V dropped 5 bases and J dropped 7 bases, with 15 bases sitting between them. Germline CDR1 is SEHNR and CDR2 is FQNEAQ (reference sequence). The CDR3 loop spans 13 amino acids. In nucleotides, the CDR3 is TGTGCCAGCAGCCCCCCCGGGGAAGGGGAGCAGTACTTC. It encodes CASSPPGEGEQYF.

This clonotype occurred a few times. This chain uses TRBV10-3 with TRBJ2-3, with unresolved D. Between the trimmed V and J ends, which lost 6 bases and 3 bases, there was a span of 19 bases. The CDR3 runs to 16 residues. CDR1 ENHRY and CDR2 SYGVKD come from the germline V gene. CDR3 nucleotide sequence: TGTGCCATCAGGGCAGTAAGGATAGGTGCGACAGATACGCAGTATTTT. Translated: CAIRAVRIGATDTQYF.

This clonotype was seen more than once but under ten times. The chain recombines TRBV6-1 with TRBJ2-5; TRBD1 agrees at 10 bases. V lost 5 bases, J lost 0 bases, and 9 bases stayed unmatched. The length of the CDR3 is 17 residues. CDR1 is MNHNS and CDR2 is SASEGT in the germline V gene. The CDR3 is CASSNAGQGMYQETQYF. The CDR3 region has the DNA TGTGCCAGCAGTAACGCGGGACAGGGGATGTACCAAGAGACCCAGTACTTC.

Many counts were recorded for this clonotype. The V and J genes are TRBV2 and TRBJ1-1; D is ambiguous. This CDR3 region has 12 residues. CDR1 and CDR2 (germline): SNHLY, FYNNEI. With 8 bases removed from V and 0 bases from J, the gap between germline ends came to 7 bases. Written as DNA, the CDR3 is TGTGCCAGCTTATCCATGAACACTGAAGCTTTCTTT. Translating it yields CASLSMNTEAFF.

This clonotype was seen repeatedly, ten times or more. The chain recombines TRBV7-2 with TRBJ2-1, with D maybe TRBD1 (6 bases). This CDR3 has 14 residues. The germline V gene has CDR1 SGHTA and CDR2 FQGNSA. V was cut by 0 bases and J by 5 bases, with 8 bases left in between. CDR3 region: CASSLAGAHNEQFF. For the CDR3, the DNA is TGTGCCAGCAGCTTAGCGGGGGCCCACAATGAGCAGTTCTTC.